These 12 T cell receptor beta chains came from one sample sequenced in a study of T cells in Graves' hyperthyroidism and ophthalmopathy. Researchers took RNA transcripts and amplified the TCR beta CDR3 regions from them. The HTBI primer set drove a first-round RT-PCR of the TCR CDR3. TCRdb processed the multiplex PCR reads anew with MiXCR; each CDR3 protein has one entry. The sample has 700,000 or so distinct CDR3 sequences, roughly 15% seen once. The sequenced material came from blood. These receptors came from a woman in her forties or fifties with Graves' ophthalmopathy.

This clonotype was seen many times. The chain joins TRBV5-1 to TRBJ2-1; 10 bases are a match to TRBD2. The germline V gene encodes CDR1 SGHRS and CDR2 YFSETQ. Trimming removed 2 bases from V and 7 bases from J; junction bases left unmatched: 6. CDR3 length equals 15 residues. As DNA, the CDR3 is TGCGCCAGCAGCTTCCCTAGCGGGAGTGTGAATGAGCAGTTCTTC. Its translation is CASSFPSGSVNEQFF.

The chain has TRBV27 and TRBJ2-7; possible D gene TRBD2, 5 bases. This CDR3 has 16 residues. V lost 4 bases to trimming and J lost 3 bases, with 19 bases between them. Per the germline V gene, CDR1 is MNHEY and CDR2 is SMNVEV (reference sequence). The CDR3 here is CASSSAGRTRVYEQYF. CDR3 in DNA: TGTGCCAGCAGTTCCGCGGGCCGCACGAGGGTCTACGAGCAGTACTTC.

V usage is TRBV6-2 or TRBV6-3 and J usage is TRBJ1-5, with 9 bases identical to TRBD1. The V gene end was trimmed by 6 bases and the J gene end by 4 bases; junction bases not matched to a gene: 10. Germline CDR1 MNHEY, CDR2 SVGEGT. The CDR3 covers 16 residues. The CDR3 DNA reads as TGTGCCAGCAGCCCACCACCAGGGACAGGGAATCAGCCCCAGCATTTT. Translated: CASSPPPGTGNQPQHF.

This clonotype occurred a few times. The chain couples TRBV7-2 to TRBJ1-1; D gene unclear. Germline V gives CDR1 SGHTA, CDR2 FQGNSA. Deletions cut 2 bases from V and 3 bases from J, with 10 bases between. The CDR3 is 14 residues long. In DNA form, the CDR3 reads TGTGCCAGCAGCTTATTGGGAATAGACACTGAAGCTTTCTTT. Its translation is CASSLLGIDTEAFF.

This clonotype was observed a few times. The CDR3 DNA follows: TGTGCCAGCAGCCCCCCTGGATTCGGGGGACAAAACACAGATACGCAGTATTTT. Translating gives CASSPPGFGGQNTDTQYF. The rearrangement uses TRBV5-4 and TRBJ2-3; D is possibly TRBD1 or TRBD2 (6 bases each). Trimming left V 4 bases short and J 2 bases short, with 23 bases between. Germline CDR1 is SGHNT and CDR2 is YYREEE (reference sequence). This CDR3 has 18 residues.

This clonotype showed up many times. This rearrangement joins TRBV20-1 to TRBJ1-5; D may be TRBD1 (5 bases). Germline CDR1 DFQATT, CDR2 SNEGSKA (reference sequence). The CDR3 length is 16 residues. V lost 0 bases and J 9 bases, leaving 21 bases between the germline ends. The CDR3, as DNA: TGCAGTGCTAGAGATTTCACAGGATGGGGTGGGGGGCCCCAGCATTTT. Protein sequence: CSARDFTGWGGGPQHF.

The CDR3 nucleotides are TGTGCCAGCAGTGAATCCGGCAGGGGCAACACTGAAGCTTTCTTT. Protein sequence: CASSESGRGNTEAFF. The rearrangement uses TRBV25-1 and TRBJ1-1, with D perhaps TRBD1 (6 bases). This CDR3 spans 15 amino acids. Per the germline V gene, CDR1 is MGHDK and CDR2 is SYGVNS. The V gene lost 1 base and the J gene lost 2 bases, with 11 bases spanning the gap.

This clonotype was seen at least ten times. The CDR3 here is CAWSKGAGTGELFF. Here the CDR3 DNA reads TGTGCCTGGAGTAAGGGGGCGGGCACCGGGGAGCTGTTTTTT. The chain combines TRBV30 with TRBJ2-2; TRBD1 aligns across 7 bases. This CDR3 contains 14 residues. Germline CDR1 and CDR2: GTSNPN and SVGIG (reference sequence). The V gene end was trimmed by 2 bases and the J gene end by 4 bases; junction bases not matched to a gene: 4.

This chain links TRBV5-5 with TRBJ1-2, with 8 bases aligning to TRBD1. Trimming at V came to 4 bases and at J to 2 bases, leaving 7 bases not matched to a gene. Germline CDR1 SGHKS, CDR2 YYEKEE (reference sequence). The CDR3 covers 15 residues. The CDR3 sequence is CASSPGQGGNYGYTF. As DNA, the CDR3 is TGTGCCAGCAGCCCCGGACAGGGAGGAAACTATGGCTACACCTTC.

This clonotype was detected once. A much larger clone differs by one base, so this may be a read error. The chain has TRBV27 and TRBJ2-1, with 13 bases that match TRBD2. Germline trimming cut 5 bases from V and 7 bases from J; bases unmatched to any gene: 8. Germline CDR1 is MNHEY and CDR2 is SMNVEV (reference sequence). The CDR3 totals 16 residues. The CDR3 coding sequence is TGTGCCAGCAGTGATCCAGGGACTAGCGGGGTTAATGAGCAGTTCTTC. Its protein product is CASSDPGTSGVNEQFF.

This clonotype was seen many times. The V call is TRBV27, the J call TRBJ2-7, with TRBD1 matching 9 bases. V lost 5 bases to trimming and J lost 7 bases; unmatched junction nucleotides: 9. Germline loops: CDR1 MNHEY, CDR2 SMNVEV (reference sequence). The CDR3 runs 14 residues. The CDR3 spells CASSETGGSFEQYF. CDR3 sequence (DNA): TGTGCCAGCAGTGAGACAGGGGGGAGCTTTGAGCAGTACTTC.

This chain uses TRBV9 with TRBJ2-3, with TRBD2 as a possible D gene (5 bases). Germline loops: CDR1 SGDLS, CDR2 YYNGEE. Trimming removed 0 bases from V and 2 bases from J, with 16 bases in between. CDR3 size: 17 residues. CDR3 sequence reads: CASSVVAGLTNTDTQYF. DNA for the CDR3: TGTGCCAGCAGCGTAGTCGCGGGCTTAACGAACACAGATACGCAGTATTTT.